This TCR beta chain was profiled in a study of OX40 agonist ivuxolimab in advanced cancers. V lost 5 bases to trimming and J lost 3 bases, with 11 bases between them. Germline-derived CDR1 and CDR2 are SNHLY and FYNNEI. CDR3 length: 13 residues. Peripheral blood came from all dose cohorts at three timepoints. The study, taken as a whole, reports: Low levels of normalized T-cell clonal expansion also appeared in some nonresponders. Both CD4+ and CD8+ T cell populations in blood had undergone clonal expansion by week 6 at 0.1 to 3.0 mg/kg.

As for this clone: Antigen unknown.

Repertoires were generated with immunoSEQ multiplex PCR, while TCRdb's copy carries only in-frame clones and drops some. The repertoire holds 70,000 or so clones, with roughly 80% as singletons. The chain joins TRBV2 to TRBJ2-7; D gene ambiguous. This clonotype was sampled from an adult with an advanced solid tumor such as melanoma, head and neck, liver or kidney cancer. Sequencing used CD4+ or CD8+ T cells sorted from blood, obtained in a trial of the OX40 agonist ivuxolimab. The CDR3 is CASSPDGYYEQYF. CDR3 bases: TGTGCCAGCAGTCCGGACGGCTACTACGAGCAGTACTTC.